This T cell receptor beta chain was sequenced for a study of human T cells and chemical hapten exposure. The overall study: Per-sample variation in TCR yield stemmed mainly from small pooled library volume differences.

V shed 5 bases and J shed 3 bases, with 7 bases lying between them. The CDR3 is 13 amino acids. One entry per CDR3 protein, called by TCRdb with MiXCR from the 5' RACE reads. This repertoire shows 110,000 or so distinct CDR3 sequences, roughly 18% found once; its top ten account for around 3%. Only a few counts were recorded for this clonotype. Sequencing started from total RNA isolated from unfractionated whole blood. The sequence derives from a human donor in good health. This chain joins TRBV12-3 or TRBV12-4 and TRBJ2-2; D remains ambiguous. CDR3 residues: CASSTAHTGELFF. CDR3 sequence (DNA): TGTGCCAGCAGTACAGCCCACACCGGGGAGCTGTTTTTT.